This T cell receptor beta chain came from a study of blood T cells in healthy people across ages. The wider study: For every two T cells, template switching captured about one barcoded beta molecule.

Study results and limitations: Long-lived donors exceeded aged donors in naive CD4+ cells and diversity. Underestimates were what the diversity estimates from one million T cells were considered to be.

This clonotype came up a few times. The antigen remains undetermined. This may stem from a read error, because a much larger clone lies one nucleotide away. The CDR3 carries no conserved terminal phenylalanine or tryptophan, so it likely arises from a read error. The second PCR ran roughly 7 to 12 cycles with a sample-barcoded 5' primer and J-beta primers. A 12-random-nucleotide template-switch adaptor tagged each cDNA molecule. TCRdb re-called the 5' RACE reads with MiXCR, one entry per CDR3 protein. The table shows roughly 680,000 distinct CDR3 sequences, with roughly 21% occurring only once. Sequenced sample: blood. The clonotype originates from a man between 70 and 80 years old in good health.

DNA of the CDR3: TGTGCCAGCAGCTTAGGGAATCAGCCCCAGCATTCT. Translating it yields CASSLGNQPQHS. The V and J genes are TRBV7-9 and TRBJ1-5; D gene uncertain. CDR1 SEHNR and CDR2 FQNEAQ come from the germline V gene (reference sequence). This CDR3 is built from 12 residues. Trimming removed 1 base at V and 4 bases at J, with 2 bases between.